This TCR beta chain appears in the sequencing data of a study of T cells expressing NK-cell markers. The wider study: HCMV seropositivity characterized seven of the eight sequenced donors, and seronegativity one.

With UMIs, 5'RACE template switching was used to make TCR beta cDNA. TCRdb re-analyzed the 5' RACE reads; it lists each CDR3 protein once, without DNA. Recorded here are some 600,000 distinct CDR3 sequences; the top ten clones represent approximately 4%. In germline, CDR1 is SGHRS, CDR2 YFSETQ. This CDR3 comprises 17 residues. Material for sequencing was blood T cells: a sorted CD56 or NKG2C T cell subset, CD4+ or CD8+ T cells, or bulk PBMC T cells (not recorded which). The genes are TRBV5-1 and TRBJ2-7; absent DNA, TCRdb's TRBD1 call cannot be checked. The clonotype comes from a man aged 18 to 30 in good health. The CDR3: CASSPGGTGLSSYEQYF.